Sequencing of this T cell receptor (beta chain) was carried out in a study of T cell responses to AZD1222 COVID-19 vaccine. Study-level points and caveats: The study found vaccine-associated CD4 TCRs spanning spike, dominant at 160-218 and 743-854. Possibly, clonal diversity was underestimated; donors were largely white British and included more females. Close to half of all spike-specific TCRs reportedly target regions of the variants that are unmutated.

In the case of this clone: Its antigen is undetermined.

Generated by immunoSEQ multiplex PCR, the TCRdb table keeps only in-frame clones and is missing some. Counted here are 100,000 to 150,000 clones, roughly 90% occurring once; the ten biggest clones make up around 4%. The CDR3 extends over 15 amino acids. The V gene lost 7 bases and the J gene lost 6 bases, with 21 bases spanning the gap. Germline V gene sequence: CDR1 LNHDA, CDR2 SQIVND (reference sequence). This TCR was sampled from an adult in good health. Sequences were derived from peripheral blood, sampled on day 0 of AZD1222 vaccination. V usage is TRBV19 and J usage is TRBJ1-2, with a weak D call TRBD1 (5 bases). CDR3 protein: CASTWAEARGDGYTF. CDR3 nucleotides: TGTGCCAGTACCTGGGCCGAGGCCCGGGGCGATGGCTACACCTTC. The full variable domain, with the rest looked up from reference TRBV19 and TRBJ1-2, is DGGITQSPKYLFRKEGQNVTLSCEQNLNHDAMYWYRQDPGQGLRLIYYSQIVNDFQKGDIAEGYSVSREKKESFPLTVTSAQKNPTAFYLCASTWAEARGDGYTFGSGTRLTVV.